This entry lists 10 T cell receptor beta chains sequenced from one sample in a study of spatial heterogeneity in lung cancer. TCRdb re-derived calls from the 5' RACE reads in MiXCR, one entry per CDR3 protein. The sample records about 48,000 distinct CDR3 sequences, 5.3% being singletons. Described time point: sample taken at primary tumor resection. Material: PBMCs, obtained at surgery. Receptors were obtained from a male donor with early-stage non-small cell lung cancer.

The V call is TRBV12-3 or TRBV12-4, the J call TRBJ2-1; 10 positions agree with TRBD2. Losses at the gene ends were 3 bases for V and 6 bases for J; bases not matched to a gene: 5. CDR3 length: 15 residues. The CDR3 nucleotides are TGTGCCAGCAGTTTTCCGGCTAGCGGGAGCAATGAGCAGTTCTTC. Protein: CASSFPASGSNEQFF.

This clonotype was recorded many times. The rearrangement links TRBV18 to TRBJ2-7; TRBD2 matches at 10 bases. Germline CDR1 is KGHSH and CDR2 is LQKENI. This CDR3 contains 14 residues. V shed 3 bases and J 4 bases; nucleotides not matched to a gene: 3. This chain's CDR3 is CASSPGTSAYEQYF. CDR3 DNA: TGTGCCAGCTCACCCGGGACTAGCGCTTACGAGCAGTACTTC.

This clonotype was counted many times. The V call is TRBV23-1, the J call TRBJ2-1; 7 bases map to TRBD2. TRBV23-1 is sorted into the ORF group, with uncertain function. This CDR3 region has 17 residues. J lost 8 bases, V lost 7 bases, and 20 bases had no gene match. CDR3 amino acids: CASTPPKAGDPLYEQFF. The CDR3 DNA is TGCGCCAGCACCCCTCCTAAGGCGGGAGATCCTCTTTATGAGCAGTTCTTC.

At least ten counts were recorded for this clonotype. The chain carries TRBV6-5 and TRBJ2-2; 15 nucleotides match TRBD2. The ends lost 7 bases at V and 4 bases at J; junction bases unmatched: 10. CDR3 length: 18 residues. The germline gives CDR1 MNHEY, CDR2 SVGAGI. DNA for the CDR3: TGTGCCAGCACCCTAGGACTAGCGGGAGGGCCTGGCACCGGGGAGCTGTTTTTT. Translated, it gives CASTLGLAGGPGTGELFF.

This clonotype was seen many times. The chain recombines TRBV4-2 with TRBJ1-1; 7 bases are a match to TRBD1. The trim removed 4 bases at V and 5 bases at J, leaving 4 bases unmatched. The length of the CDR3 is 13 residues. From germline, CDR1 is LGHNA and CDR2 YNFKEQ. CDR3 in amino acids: CASSLPQGTEAFF. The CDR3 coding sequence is TGTGCCAGCAGCCTTCCACAGGGGACTGAAGCTTTCTTT.

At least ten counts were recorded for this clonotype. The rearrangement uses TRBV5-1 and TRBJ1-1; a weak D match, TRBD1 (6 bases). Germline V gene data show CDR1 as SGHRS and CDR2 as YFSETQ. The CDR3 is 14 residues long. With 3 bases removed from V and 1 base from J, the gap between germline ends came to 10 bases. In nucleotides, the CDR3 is TGCGCCAGCAGCTCGGGACAACCGAACACTGAAGCTTTCTTT. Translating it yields CASSSGQPNTEAFF.

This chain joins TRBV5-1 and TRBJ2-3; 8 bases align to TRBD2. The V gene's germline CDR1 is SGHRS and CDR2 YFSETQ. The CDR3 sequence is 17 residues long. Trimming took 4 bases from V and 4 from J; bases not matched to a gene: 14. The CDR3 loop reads CASSPQGAGVKADTQYF. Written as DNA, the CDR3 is TGCGCCAGCAGCCCCCAGGGAGCGGGAGTTAAGGCAGATACGCAGTATTTT.

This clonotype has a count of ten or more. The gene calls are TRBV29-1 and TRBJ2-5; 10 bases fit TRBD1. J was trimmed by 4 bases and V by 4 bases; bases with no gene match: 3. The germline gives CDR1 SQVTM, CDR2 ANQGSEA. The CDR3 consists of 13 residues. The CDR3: CSVGRQGAETQYF. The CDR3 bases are TGCAGCGTTGGCCGACAGGGGGCAGAGACCCAGTACTTC.

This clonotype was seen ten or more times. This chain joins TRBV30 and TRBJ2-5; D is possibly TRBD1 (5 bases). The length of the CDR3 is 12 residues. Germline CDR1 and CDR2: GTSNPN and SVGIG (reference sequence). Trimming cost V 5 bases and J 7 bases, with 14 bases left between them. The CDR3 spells CAWGQNGATQYF. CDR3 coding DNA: TGTGCCTGGGGGCAAAATGGGGCGACCCAGTACTTC.

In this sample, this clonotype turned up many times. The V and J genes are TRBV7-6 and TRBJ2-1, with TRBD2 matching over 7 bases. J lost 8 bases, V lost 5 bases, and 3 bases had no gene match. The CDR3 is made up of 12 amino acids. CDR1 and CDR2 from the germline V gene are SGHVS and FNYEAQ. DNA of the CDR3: TGTGCCAGCAGCGGGGGGGATTATGAGCAGTTCTTC. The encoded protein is CASSGGDYEQFF.